This TCR beta chain appears in the sequencing data of a study of early T cells in non-severe SARS-CoV-2 infection. Background on the study: The study sequenced bulk RNA from unsorted whole blood, with chains unpaired.

The CDR3 sequence is 11 residues long. The V end lost 1 base, the J end lost 2 bases, and 3 bases lay between the germline ends. From germline, CDR1 is GTSNPN and CDR2 SVGIG (reference sequence). Individual cDNA molecules carried attached unique molecular identifiers. MiXCR, run by TCRdb on the 5' RACE reads, gives a single entry per CDR3 protein. This sample has 75,000 to 100,000 distinct CDR3 sequences, with just under 15% found just once. As for this clonotype: What it binds is unknown.

Overall study results and limits: VDJdb matching, biased toward anti-spike CD8 responses, missed private and CD4 specificities.

This chain uses TRBV30 with TRBJ2-7; D gene unclear. Material: whole blood. This TCR derives from an adult who was a healthcare worker with PCR-confirmed SARS-CoV-2 infection or an uninfected control (not recorded which). The CDR3 is CAWSAAYEQYF. The CDR3 coding sequence is TGTGCCTGGAGTGCAGCCTACGAGCAGTACTTC.